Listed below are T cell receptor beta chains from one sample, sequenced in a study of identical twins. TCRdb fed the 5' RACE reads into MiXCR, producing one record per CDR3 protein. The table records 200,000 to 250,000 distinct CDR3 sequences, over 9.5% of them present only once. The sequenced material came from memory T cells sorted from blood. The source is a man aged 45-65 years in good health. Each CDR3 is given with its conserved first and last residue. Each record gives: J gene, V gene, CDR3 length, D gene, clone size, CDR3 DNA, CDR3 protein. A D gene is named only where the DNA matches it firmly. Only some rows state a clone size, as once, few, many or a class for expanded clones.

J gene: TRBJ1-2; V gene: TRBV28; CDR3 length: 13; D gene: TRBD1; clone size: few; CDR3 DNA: TGTGCCAGCAGTACTCGGACAGGGGCAGGCTACACCTTC; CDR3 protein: CASSTRTGAGYTF
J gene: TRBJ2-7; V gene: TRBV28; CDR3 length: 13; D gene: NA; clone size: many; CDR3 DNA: TGTGCCAGCAGTTGGACGGGCTCCTACGAGCAGTACTTC; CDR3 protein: CASSWTGSYEQYF
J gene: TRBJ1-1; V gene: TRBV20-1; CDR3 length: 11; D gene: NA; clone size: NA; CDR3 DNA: TGCAGTGCCGAAGACAGGACTGAAGCTTTCTTT; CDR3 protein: CSAEDRTEAFF
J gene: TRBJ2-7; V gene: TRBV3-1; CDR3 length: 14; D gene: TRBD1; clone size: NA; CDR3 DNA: TGTGCCAGCAGCCAAGCCGGGACAGTTTCCGAGCAGTACTTC; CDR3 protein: CASSQAGTVSEQYF
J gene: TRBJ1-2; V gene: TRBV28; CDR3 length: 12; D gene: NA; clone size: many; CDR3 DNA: TGTGCCAGCAGTGACCGTATGCTGGGCTACACCTTC; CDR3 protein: CASSDRMLGYTF
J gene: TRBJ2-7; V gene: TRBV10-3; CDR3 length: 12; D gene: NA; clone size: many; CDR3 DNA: TGTGCCATCAGTGTCTACCGCTACGAGCAGTACTTC; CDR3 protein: CAISVYRYEQYF
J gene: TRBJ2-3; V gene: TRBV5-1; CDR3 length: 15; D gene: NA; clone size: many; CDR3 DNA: TGCGCCAGCAGCTCGCAAGCCTCTGGCACAGATACGCAGTATTTT; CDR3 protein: CASSSQASGTDTQYF
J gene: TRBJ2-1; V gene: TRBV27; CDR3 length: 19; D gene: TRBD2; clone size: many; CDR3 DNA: TGTGCCAGCAGTTCATGGACTAGCGCCTTTTCATTCTCCTACAATGAGCAGTTCTTC; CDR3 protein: CASSSWTSAFSFSYNEQFF
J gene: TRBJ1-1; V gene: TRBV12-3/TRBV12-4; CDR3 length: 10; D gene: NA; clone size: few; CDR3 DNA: TGTGCCAGCATTCTATTAGAAGCTTTCTTT; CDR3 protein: CASILLEAFF
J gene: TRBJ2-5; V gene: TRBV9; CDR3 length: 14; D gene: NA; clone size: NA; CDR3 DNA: TGTGCCAGCAGCGTAGCCCCAGAACAGGAGACCCAGTACTTC; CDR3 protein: CASSVAPEQETQYF
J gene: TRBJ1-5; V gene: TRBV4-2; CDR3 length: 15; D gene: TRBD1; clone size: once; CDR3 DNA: TGTGCCAGCAGCCAAGGGGGACAGGGGGGTCAGCCCCAGCATTTT; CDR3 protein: CASSQGGQGGQPQHF
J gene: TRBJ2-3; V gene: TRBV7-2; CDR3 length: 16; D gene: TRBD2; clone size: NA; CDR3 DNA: TGTGCCAGCAGCTTACGCAGCGGGGGGGCCGTAGATACGCAGTATTTT; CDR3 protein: CASSLRSGGAVDTQYF
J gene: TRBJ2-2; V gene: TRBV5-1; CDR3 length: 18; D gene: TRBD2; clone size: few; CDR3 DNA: TGCGCCAGCAGCAGAACTAGCGGGAGGGCCCCGGGCACCGGGGAGCTGTTTTTT; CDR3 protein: CASSRTSGRAPGTGELFF
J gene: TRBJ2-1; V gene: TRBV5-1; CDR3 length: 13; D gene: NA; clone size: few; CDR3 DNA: TGCGCCAGCAGGGAGGCTGTTACCAATGAGCAGTTCTTC; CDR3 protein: CASREAVTNEQFF
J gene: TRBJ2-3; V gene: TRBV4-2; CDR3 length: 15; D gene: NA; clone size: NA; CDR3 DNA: TGTGCCAGCAGCCAAGCCCCAGCGGTCACAGATACGCAGTATTTT; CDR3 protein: CASSQAPAVTDTQYF
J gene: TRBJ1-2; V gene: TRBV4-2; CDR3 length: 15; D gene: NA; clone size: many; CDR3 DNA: TGTGCCAGCAGCCAAGCGGTACTGGGGGCTGGTGGCTACACCTTC; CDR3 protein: CASSQAVLGAGGYTF
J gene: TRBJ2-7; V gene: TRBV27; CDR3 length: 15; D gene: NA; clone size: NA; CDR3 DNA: TGTGCCAGCAGTTTCAGGTTGGGCAGGGCTGGCGAGCAGTACTTC; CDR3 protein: CASSFRLGRAGEQYF
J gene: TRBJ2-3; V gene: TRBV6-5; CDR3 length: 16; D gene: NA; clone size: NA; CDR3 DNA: TGTGCCAGCAGTTACCGGGTGGGGTACGGCACAGATACGCAGTATTTT; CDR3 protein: CASSYRVGYGTDTQYF
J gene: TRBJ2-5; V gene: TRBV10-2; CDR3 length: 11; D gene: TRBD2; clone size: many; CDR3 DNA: TGCGCCGTCGGGACTAGCGGGACCCAGTACTTC; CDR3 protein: CAVGTSGTQYF
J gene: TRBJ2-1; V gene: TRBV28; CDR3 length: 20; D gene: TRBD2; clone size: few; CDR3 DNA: TGTGCCAGCAGTTTTGGGGTAGTCGGGAGGTTCCTACGCTCCTACAATGAGCAGTTCTTC; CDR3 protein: CASSFGVVGRFLRSYNEQFF
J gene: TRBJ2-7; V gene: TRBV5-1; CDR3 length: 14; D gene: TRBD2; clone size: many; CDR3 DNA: TGCGCCAGCAGCTTGGGGACTAGCGGTTACGAGCAGTACTTC; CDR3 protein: CASSLGTSGYEQYF
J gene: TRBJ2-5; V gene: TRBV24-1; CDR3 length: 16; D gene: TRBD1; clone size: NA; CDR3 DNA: TGTGCCACCAGAGGAAGTGGACAGGGGGCGGGAGAGACCCAGTACTTC; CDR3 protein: CATRGSGQGAGETQYF
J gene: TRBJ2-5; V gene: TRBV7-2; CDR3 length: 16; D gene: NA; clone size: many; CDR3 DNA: TGTGCCAGCAGCTTATCGCTGCGGGGCAACCAAGAGACCCAGTACTTC; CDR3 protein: CASSLSLRGNQETQYF
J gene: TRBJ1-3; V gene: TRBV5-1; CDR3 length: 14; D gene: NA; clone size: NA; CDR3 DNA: TGCGCCAGCAGCCTGGACAACTCTGGAAACACCATATATTTT; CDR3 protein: CASSLDNSGNTIYF
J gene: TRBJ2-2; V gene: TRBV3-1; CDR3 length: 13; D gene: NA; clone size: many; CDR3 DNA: TGTGCCAGCAGCCAAGTATTAGCCGGGGAGCTGTTTTTT; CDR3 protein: CASSQVLAGELFF
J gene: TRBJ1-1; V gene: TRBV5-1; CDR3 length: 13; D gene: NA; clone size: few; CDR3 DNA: TGCGCCAGCAGGGGAGAGGGGAACACTGAAGCTTTCTTT; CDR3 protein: CASRGEGNTEAFF
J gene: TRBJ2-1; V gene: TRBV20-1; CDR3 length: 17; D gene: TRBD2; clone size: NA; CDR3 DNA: TGCAGTGCTAGAGCCTTTGACCGGGAGGCGGACTACAATGAGCAGTTCTTC; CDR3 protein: CSARAFDREADYNEQFF
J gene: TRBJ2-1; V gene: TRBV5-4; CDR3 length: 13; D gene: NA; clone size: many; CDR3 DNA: TGTGCCAGCAGCCCCTCCCCCTACAATGAGCAGTTCTTC; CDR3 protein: CASSPSPYNEQFF
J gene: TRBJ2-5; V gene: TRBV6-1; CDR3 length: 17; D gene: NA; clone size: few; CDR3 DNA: TGTGCCAGCAGCCACGGGGCAGCAACCCCCGCACAAGAGACCCAGTACTTC; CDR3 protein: CASSHGAATPAQETQYF
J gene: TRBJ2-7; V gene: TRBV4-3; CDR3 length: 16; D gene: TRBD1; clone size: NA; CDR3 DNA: TGCGCCAGCAGCCAAGATTGGACAGGGGCCTCCTACGAGCAGTACTTC; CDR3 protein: CASSQDWTGASYEQYF
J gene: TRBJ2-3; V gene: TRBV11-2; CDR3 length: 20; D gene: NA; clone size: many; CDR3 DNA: TGTGCCAGCAGCTTAGATCCGGGGAGAAGAGGGCGGGGAGGCCCAGATACGCAGTATTTT; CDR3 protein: CASSLDPGRRGRGGPDTQYF
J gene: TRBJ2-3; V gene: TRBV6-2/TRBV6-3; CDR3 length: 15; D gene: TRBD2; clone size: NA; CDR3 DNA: TGTGCCAGCAAAGATACTAGCGGGGCCACAGCTACGCAGTATTTT; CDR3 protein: CASKDTSGATATQYF
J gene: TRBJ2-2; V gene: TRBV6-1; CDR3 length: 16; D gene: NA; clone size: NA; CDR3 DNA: TGTGCCAGCAGTCGAGTCGGGGGCGCAAGTACCGGGGAGCTGTTTTTT; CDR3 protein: CASSRVGGASTGELFF
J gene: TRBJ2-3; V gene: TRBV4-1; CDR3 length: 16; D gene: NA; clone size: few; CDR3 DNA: TGCGCCAGCAGCCAAGATCGTGCGGGCGGGGTAGGTACGCAGTATTTT; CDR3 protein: CASSQDRAGGVGTQYF
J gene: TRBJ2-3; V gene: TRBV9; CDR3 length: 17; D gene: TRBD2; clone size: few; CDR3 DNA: TGTGCCAGCAGCGTGGTCGGGACTAGCGGGAGGGCAGATACGCAGTATTTT; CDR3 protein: CASSVVGTSGRADTQYF
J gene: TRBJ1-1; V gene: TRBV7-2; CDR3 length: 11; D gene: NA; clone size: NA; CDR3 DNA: TGTGCCAGCAGTTCCCACAGGACAGCTTTCTTT; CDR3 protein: CASSSHRTAFF
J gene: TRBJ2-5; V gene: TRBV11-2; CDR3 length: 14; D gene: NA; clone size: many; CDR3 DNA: TGTGCCAGCAGCCCGGAGCCGGGGCAAGAGACCCAGTACTTC; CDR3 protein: CASSPEPGQETQYF
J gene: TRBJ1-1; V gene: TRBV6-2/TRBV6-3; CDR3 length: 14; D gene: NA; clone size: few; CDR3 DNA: TGTGCCAGCAGTTACCGGGGGTGGGACACTGAAGCTTTCTTT; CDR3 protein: CASSYRGWDTEAFF
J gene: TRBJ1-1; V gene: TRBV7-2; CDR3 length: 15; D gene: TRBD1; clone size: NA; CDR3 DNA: TGTGCCAGCAGCTTAATAGGACAGGGGACCGCTAAAGCTTTCTTT; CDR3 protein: CASSLIGQGTAKAFF
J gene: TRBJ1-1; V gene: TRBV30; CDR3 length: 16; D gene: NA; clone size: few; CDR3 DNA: TGTGCCTGGAGTGTAATCGGGGGCATGAGGGGCACTGAAGCTTTCTTT; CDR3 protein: CAWSVIGGMRGTEAFF
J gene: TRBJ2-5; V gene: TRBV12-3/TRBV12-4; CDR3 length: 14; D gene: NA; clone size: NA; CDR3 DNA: TGTGCCAGCAGTGCCGCCGGGACTCTAGAGACCCAGTACTTC; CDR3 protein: CASSAAGTLETQYF
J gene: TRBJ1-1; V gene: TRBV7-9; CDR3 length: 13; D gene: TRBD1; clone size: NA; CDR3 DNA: TGTGCCAGCAGCTCCGGGACAGGGAGACAAGCTTTCTTT; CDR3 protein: CASSSGTGRQAFF
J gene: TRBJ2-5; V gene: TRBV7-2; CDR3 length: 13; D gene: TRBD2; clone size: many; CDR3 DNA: TGTGCCAGCAGCCTAAAGCGGGACGGGACCCAGTACTTC; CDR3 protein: CASSLKRDGTQYF
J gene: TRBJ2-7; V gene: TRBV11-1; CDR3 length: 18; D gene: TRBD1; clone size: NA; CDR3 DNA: TGTGCCAGCAGCTTAGTTCGGGTATGGCAGGGGGCCTCCTACGAGCAGTACTTC; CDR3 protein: CASSLVRVWQGASYEQYF
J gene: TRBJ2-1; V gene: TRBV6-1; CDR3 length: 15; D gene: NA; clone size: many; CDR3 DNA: TGTGCCAGCAGTGGATACCTCAGCTCCTACAATGAGCAGTTCTTC; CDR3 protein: CASSGYLSSYNEQFF
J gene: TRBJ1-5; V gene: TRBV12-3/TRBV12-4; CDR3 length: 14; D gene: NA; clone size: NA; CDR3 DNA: TGTGCCAGCAGTTTTCGGCAGAGCAATCAGCCCCAGCATTTT; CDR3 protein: CASSFRQSNQPQHF
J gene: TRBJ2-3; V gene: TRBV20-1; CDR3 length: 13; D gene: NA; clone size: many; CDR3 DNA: TGCAGTGCTAGACCCTTCAGGAGGGATACGCAGTATTTT; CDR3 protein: CSARPFRRDTQYF
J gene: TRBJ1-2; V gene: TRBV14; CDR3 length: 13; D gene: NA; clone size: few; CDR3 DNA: TGTGCCAGCAGCCCGGAAGTTTTCTATGGCTACACCTTC; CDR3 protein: CASSPEVFYGYTF
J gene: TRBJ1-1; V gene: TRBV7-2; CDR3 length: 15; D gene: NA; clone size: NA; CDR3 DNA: TGTGCCAGCAGCTTAAGGGGGTGGGGGTACACTGAAGCTTTCTTT; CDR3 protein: CASSLRGWGYTEAFF
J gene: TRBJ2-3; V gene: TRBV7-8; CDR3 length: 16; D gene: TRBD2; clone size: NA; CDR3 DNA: TGTGCCAGCAGGGTAGCGGGGGCGGACCGGGGAGATACGCAGTATTTT; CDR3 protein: CASRVAGADRGDTQYF